These 15 T cell receptor beta chains share one sample of origin, sequenced in a study of neurological immune-mediated disorders. MiXCR, run by TCRdb on the 5' RACE reads, gives a single entry per CDR3 protein. Here the sample spans tens of thousands of distinct CDR3 sequences, about a sixth being singletons. The source material was PBMCs. The receptors were sampled from a woman aged 35 to 49 in good health.

V usage is TRBV7-2 and J usage is TRBJ2-3; D unresolved. Deletions cut 5 bases from V and 3 bases from J, with 9 bases between. The germline CDR1 and CDR2 sequences are SGHTA and FQGNSA. The CDR3 length is 13 residues. CDR3 residues: CASSQETTDTQYF. The CDR3 DNA reads TGTGCCAGCAGCCAAGAGACGACAGATACGCAGTATTTT. Supplemented by reference TRBV7-2 and TRBJ2-3, the full variable domain reads GAGVSQSPSNKVTEKGKDVELRCDPISGHTALYWYRQSLGQGLEFLIYFQGNSAPDKSGLPSDRFSAERTGGSVSTLTIQRTQQEDSAVYLCASSQETTDTQYFGPGTRLTVL.

This clonotype was counted at least ten times. This chain joins TRBV5-1 and TRBJ2-7; D might be TRBD2 (7 bases). The ends were cut back, 7 bases at V and 5 bases at J, with 16 bases in the middle. The CDR3 has 13 residues. Germline CDR1 is SGHRS and CDR2 is YFSETQ. CDR3 sequence reads: CASASGGSNEQYF. The DNA for the CDR3 is TGCGCCAGCGCGTCGGGGGGCAGTAACGAGCAGTACTTC. The variable domain in full, with the rest retrieved from reference TRBV5-1 and TRBJ2-7, is KAGVTQTPRYLIKTRGQQVTLSCSPISGHRSVSWYQQTPGQGLQFLFEYFSETQRNKGNFPGRFSGRQFSNSRSEMNVSTLELGDSALYLCASASGGSNEQYFGPGTRLTVT.

This clonotype was counted ten times or more. V is TRBV20-1 and J is TRBJ2-2; D is possibly TRBD1 or TRBD2 (5 bases each). The germline V gene has CDR1 DFQATT and CDR2 SNEGSKA (reference sequence). The CDR3 covers 13 residues. Trimming stripped 5 bases from V and 3 bases from J, with 10 bases between. CDR3: CSASRDDTGELFF. CDR3 DNA sequence: TGCAGTGCTTCCAGGGACGACACCGGGGAGCTGTTTTTT.

A single count supports this clonotype. The V and J genes are TRBV4-1 and TRBJ2-7, with 11 nucleotides matching TRBD1. The CDR3 totals 15 residues. After removal of 8 bases from V and 7 bases from J, the junction contained 13 bases not matched to a gene. Germline assignment: CDR1 MGHRA and CDR2 YSYEKL. The CDR3 coding sequence is TGCGCCAGCTCTTCGGGACAGGGGGTGGACGGAGAGCAGTACTTC. Residues: CASSSGQGVDGEQYF.

In the case of this clonotype: Germline is not matched at one junction end, which may reflect a read error. The rearrangement links TRBV12-3 or TRBV12-4 to TRBJ1-6; 11 nucleotides agree with TRBD1. The CDR3 contains 16 residues. CDR3 in DNA: TGCGCCAGCAGCTCCTTGGACAGGGGGCGGAATTCACCCCTCCTCTTT. This translates into CASSSLDRGRNSPLLF.

This clonotype was counted ten times or more. The chain has TRBV20-1 and TRBJ2-1, with 8 bases aligning to TRBD1. Germline V gene sequence: CDR1 DFQATT, CDR2 SNEGSKA (reference sequence). Trimming took 5 bases from V and 6 from J; bases not matched to a gene: 9. The CDR3 totals 14 residues. The CDR3 spells CSARSVTGVNEQFF. In DNA, the CDR3 is TGCAGTGCTCGCTCCGTGACAGGGGTCAATGAGCAGTTCTTC.

This clonotype was seen many times. The V call is TRBV6-5, the J call TRBJ1-2, with D maybe TRBD1 (5 bases). The germline V and J ends were trimmed by 0 bases and 5 bases, with 13 bases remaining between them. The CDR3 spans 15 residues. Germline V CDR1 and CDR2: MNHEY, SVGAGI. The CDR3 loop reads CASSYSAGLMYGYTF. CDR3 nucleotides: TGTGCCAGCAGTTACTCGGCAGGGCTTATGTATGGCTACACCTTC.

This clonotype showed up many times. The chain employs TRBV6-2 or TRBV6-3 and TRBJ1-1; no clear D gene. Trimming removed 2 bases from V and 5 bases from J, with 21 bases in between. Germline CDR1 reads MNHEY; CDR2 reads SVGEGT. This CDR3 contains 17 residues. The CDR3 spells CASSYIGQTGTDTEAFF. The CDR3 DNA is TGTGCCAGCAGTTACATTGGGCAGACCGGAACCGATACTGAAGCTTTCTTT.

There are many counts of this clonotype. The chain recombines TRBV4-3 with TRBJ1-4, with D maybe TRBD1 (5 bases). Germline values: CDR1 LGHNA, CDR2 YSLEER. The V and J ends lost 0 bases and 7 bases respectively, with 27 bases between them. The CDR3 is 20 amino acids. This CDR3 reads CASSQDLTVGVRVGGEKLFF. CDR3 nucleotide sequence: TGCGCCAGCAGCCAAGATCTCACAGTCGGGGTCAGGGTGGGGGGTGAAAAACTGTTTTTT.

Details on this clonotype: One base away lies a much larger clone, so this may be a sequencing read error. DNA of the CDR3: TGTGCCAGCAGCATACTAGCGGGGGAGGGTACGCAGTATTTT. Amino acid sequence: CASSILAGEGTQYF. This chain uses TRBV7-2 with TRBJ2-3, with 11 bases identical to TRBD2. Germline lookup yields CDR1 SGHTA and CDR2 FQGNSA. The ends lost 5 bases at V and 8 bases at J; junction bases unmatched: 6. This CDR3 comprises 14 residues.

This clonotype was detected only a few times. The chain carries TRBV6-5 and TRBJ1-4; 9 bases match TRBD1. Trimming cost V 6 bases and J 8 bases; bases outside gene matches: 7. This CDR3 region has 14 residues. Germline CDR1 MNHEY, CDR2 SVGAGI. CDR3 sequence (DNA): TGTGCCAGCAGCCCACAGGGGGCATTAGAAAAACTGTTTTTT. It yields the protein CASSPQGALEKLFF.

This clonotype occurred many times. V gene TRBV24-1 combines with J gene TRBJ1-5; possibly TRBD1 for D (6 bases). Germline loops: CDR1 KGHDR, CDR2 SFDVKD. This CDR3 comprises 14 residues. The V end was cut by 5 bases, the J end by 5 bases, with 12 bases between. CDR3 nucleotides: TGTGCCACCAGTGCTGCGACAGGATATCAGCCCCAGCATTTT. This sequence encodes CATSAATGYQPQHF.

This clonotype occurred many times. V usage is TRBV20-1 and J usage is TRBJ2-3; TRBD2 agrees at 8 bases. Germline CDR1 and CDR2: DFQATT and SNEGSKA (reference sequence). This CDR3 contains 14 residues. Germline trimming cut 2 bases from V and 4 bases from J; bases unmatched to any gene: 5. The CDR3 reads CSARYRRGADTQYF. The CDR3 nucleotides read TGCAGTGCTAGATATCGGCGGGGGGCAGATACGCAGTATTTT.

This clonotype was seen at least ten times. V gene TRBV12-3 or TRBV12-4 combines with J gene TRBJ2-3, with D perhaps assigned TRBD1 or TRBD2 (6 bases each). The CDR3 loop spans 19 amino acids. Trimming pared 3 bases from V and 2 bases from J, leaving 24 bases between. CDR3 in amino acids: CASSFGSTEGGPNTDTQYF. The CDR3 nucleotides are TGTGCCAGCAGTTTTGGGTCCACGGAGGGGGGCCCTAACACAGATACGCAGTATTTT.

This clonotype was observed at least ten times. This chain links TRBV18 with TRBJ2-5; possible D gene TRBD1, 6 bases. Trimming took 5 bases from V and 1 from J, leaving 20 bases between them. Per germline, CDR1 KGHSH and CDR2 LQKENI. This CDR3 region has 17 residues. The CDR3 sequence: CASSGTLGSTGQETQYF. CDR3 bases: TGTGCCAGCTCAGGGACCTTGGGGTCGACAGGCCAAGAGACCCAGTACTTC.